One and the same sample provided the 18 T cell receptor beta chains below, sequenced in a study of T cell repertoires in cytomegalovirus infection. Using its own MiXCR run on the reads, TCRdb lists one record per CDR3 protein. Counted here are 700,000 to 850,000 distinct CDR3 sequences, 32% occurring once; the ten biggest clones make up about an eighth. For these TCRs, the target antigens are not known. Sequenced here: cultured CD8+ T cells from PBMCs, sampled from culture after CMV antigen stimulation. The receptors shown here come from a human donor in good health (CMV status not recorded). Some clones in this sample may be carry-over from other donors' samples.

This sequence joins TRBV27 and TRBJ1-2; 11 bases are a match to TRBD1. Germline values: CDR1 MNHEY, CDR2 SMNVEV (reference sequence). CDR3 length: 15 residues. V was pared by 6 bases and J by 1 base, with 4 bases of the junction left unmatched. CDR3 DNA: TGTGCCAGCAGCTGGGGACAGGGGGATAACTATGGCTACACCTTC. It is translated as CASSWGQGDNYGYTF.

The table lists this clonotype with a few counts. The genes are TRBV7-9 and TRBJ1-4, with D uncertain. V lost 2 bases, J lost 0 bases, and 10 bases lay in between. Germline CDR1 SEHNR, CDR2 FQNEAQ (reference sequence). The CDR3 runs 16 residues. DNA of the CDR3: TGTGCCAGCAGCTTAAGGACGCACGCAACTAATGAAAAACTGTTTTTT. Translation: CASSLRTHATNEKLFF.

The chain employs TRBV5-5 and TRBJ2-1, with D perhaps assigned TRBD1 or TRBD2 (6 bases each). Deletions cut 1 base from V and 9 bases from J, with 11 bases between. CDR3 length equals 13 residues. Looked up from germline, CDR1 is SGHKS and CDR2 is YYEKEE (reference sequence). The CDR3 reads CASSLWGRGEQFF. CDR3 in DNA: TGTGCCAGCAGCTTGTGGGGGCGGGGTGAGCAGTTCTTC.

This rearrangement joins TRBV12-3 or TRBV12-4 to TRBJ2-2, with unresolved D. CDR3 length: 11 amino acids. V was shortened by 5 bases and J by 8 bases, with 6 bases between the two germline ends. DNA for the CDR3: TGTGCCAGCAGTCCTCGAGGGGAGCTGTTTTTT. Protein product: CASSPRGELFF.

This clonotype was seen a few times. The chain couples TRBV2 to TRBJ1-2, with 9 bases lining up with TRBD1. V was pared by 6 bases and J by 8 bases, with 13 bases of the junction left unmatched. The CDR3 extends over 15 amino acids. Per germline, CDR1 SNHLY and CDR2 FYNNEI. The CDR3 nucleotides are TGTGCCAGCAGCCCGATAGACAGGGGGGAATACGGCTACACCTTC. Translated, it gives CASSPIDRGEYGYTF.

This clonotype was seen more than once but under ten times. The rearrangement links TRBV15 to TRBJ1-5; no reliable D call. There are 15 residues in the CDR3. Germline CDR1 and CDR2: LNHNV and YYDKDF (reference sequence). Trimming left V 0 bases short and J 7 bases short, with 13 bases between. CDR3 sequence: CATSREARFGQPQHF. CDR3 sequence (DNA): TGTGCCACCAGCAGAGAGGCGAGGTTCGGGCAGCCCCAGCATTTT.

The chain carries TRBV28 and TRBJ2-7; no definite D call. Looked up from germline, CDR1 is MDHEN and CDR2 is SYDVKM. Trimming took off 5 bases at V and 0 bases at J, with 8 bases between the two ends. The CDR3 has 13 residues. The CDR3 sequence is CASSLTFSYEQYF. The CDR3, as DNA: TGTGCCAGCAGTCTCACCTTCTCCTACGAGCAGTACTTC.

The sample holds a few counts of this clonotype. The genes are TRBV6-1 and TRBJ2-5; no clear D. The CDR3 is 13 residues long. Germline CDR1 MNHNS, CDR2 SASEGT. V was shortened by 8 bases and J by 0 bases, with 10 bases between the two germline ends. The CDR3 DNA sequence: TGTGCCAGCGCCGGACCAAACCAAGAGACCCAGTACTTC. Its protein product is CASAGPNQETQYF.

CDR3 in amino acids: CASSQDRRQGEDEAFF. CDR3 DNA sequence: TGCGCCAGCAGCCAAGATCGCAGACAGGGAGAAGATGAAGCTTTCTTT. This chain uses TRBV4-1 with TRBJ1-1, with TRBD1 matching over 7 bases. CDR1 and CDR2 (germline): MGHRA, YSYEKL. CDR3 size: 16 residues. Trimming cost V 0 bases and J 7 bases; bases outside gene matches: 11.

On this clonotype itself: The junction does not match germline at one end; this may be a read error. V usage is TRBV7-6 and J usage is TRBJ1-1, with D unresolved. The CDR3 has 14 amino acids. The V gene's germline CDR1 is SGHVS and CDR2 FNYEAQ. The CDR3 reads CASSAPGRRTEVFF. CDR3 nucleotide sequence: TGTGCCAGCAGCGCTCCGGGTCGGAGGACTGAAGTTTTCTTT. Full variable domain (outside the CDR3, taken from reference TRBV7-6 and TRBJ1-1): GAGVSQSPRYKVTKRGQDVALRCDPISGHVSLYWYRQALGQGPEFLTYFNYEAQQDKSGLPNDRFSAERPEGSISTLTIQRTEQRDSAMYRCASSAPGRRTEVFFGQGTRLTVV.

CDR3 amino acids: CASSSPLRTGKDNEQFF. DNA of the CDR3: TGTGCCAGCAGCTCCCCCTTACGGACAGGGAAAGATAATGAGCAGTTCTTC. This chain uses TRBV7-2 with TRBJ2-1, with 8 bases matching TRBD1. Germline-derived CDR1 and CDR2 are SGHTA and FQGNSA. The CDR3 extends over 17 amino acids. Unmatched junction bases numbered 15, after V lost 4 bases and J lost 7 bases.

The DNA for the CDR3 is TGTGCCAGCAGTTCCAGCGGGGGGCCGGACGAGCAGTACTTC. Translated, it gives CASSSSGGPDEQYF. This chain uses TRBV12-3 or TRBV12-4 with TRBJ2-7; the match to TRBD2 covers 9 bases. The CDR3 is 14 residues long. The V and J ends lost 4 bases and 5 bases, in that order; junction bases with no gene match: 6.

The chain has TRBV6-2 or TRBV6-3 and TRBJ1-1; D may be TRBD1 (5 bases). The V end was cut by 5 bases, the J end by 9 bases, with 13 bases between. The CDR3 spans 12 residues. Per the germline V gene, CDR1 is MNHEY and CDR2 is SVGEGT. The CDR3: CASSLGVTQAFF. The CDR3 region has the DNA TGTGCCAGCAGTCTAGGGGTGACTCAAGCTTTCTTT.

The gene calls are TRBV11-2 and TRBJ2-1, with TRBD2 identical over 7 bases. Germline assignment: CDR1 SGHAT and CDR2 FQNNGV. V dropped 6 bases and J dropped 6; count of bases not matched to a gene: 11. The CDR3 consists of 15 residues. CDR3 in amino acids: CASRITTSRGNEQFF. CDR3 in DNA: TGTGCCAGCAGAATAACGACTAGCCGCGGCAATGAGCAGTTCTTC.

This chain uses TRBV7-8 with TRBJ1-1; the match to TRBD1 covers 8 bases. This CDR3 is 17 amino acids long. With 4 bases clipped from V and 0 bases from J, the junction kept 10 bases outside the gene matches. The V gene's germline CDR1 is SGHVS and CDR2 FQNEAQ. CDR3 sequence (DNA): TGTGCCAGCAGCTGGGGGACAGGCTTATCTATGAACACTGAAGCTTTCTTT. Translating it yields CASSWGTGLSMNTEAFF.

CDR3 region: CASMGAGGYNEQFF. For the CDR3, the DNA is TGTGCCAGCATGGGAGCGGGGGGTTACAATGAGCAGTTCTTC. The chain joins TRBV27 to TRBJ2-1, with 9 bases aligning to TRBD2. V lost 7 bases, J lost 4 bases, and 5 bases stayed unmatched. The CDR3 is 14 residues long. Germline V gives CDR1 MNHEY, CDR2 SMNVEV (reference sequence).

In its sample, this clonotype was seen a few times. The chain employs TRBV7-6 and TRBJ1-2; D is unclear. Trimming took off 3 bases at V and 6 bases at J, with 14 bases between the two ends. CDR1 SGHVS and CDR2 FNYEAQ come from the germline V gene. This CDR3 is 14 amino acids long. The CDR3 DNA reads TGTGCCAGCAGCTTGCCGGCCGGGCCCGATGGCTACACCTTC. Residues: CASSLPAGPDGYTF.

This clonotype turned up a few times. The chain couples TRBV27 to TRBJ2-5; 11 bases are shared with TRBD1. From germline, CDR1 is MNHEY and CDR2 SMNVEV (reference sequence). V was clipped by 3 bases and J by 1 base; unmatched bases: 19. This CDR3 is 21 amino acids long. CDR3 sequence reads: CASSFYPDRGRDNLSQETQYF. CDR3 nucleotides: TGTGCCAGCAGTTTCTATCCGGACAGGGGGCGTGATAACCTTTCCCAAGAGACCCAGTACTTC.